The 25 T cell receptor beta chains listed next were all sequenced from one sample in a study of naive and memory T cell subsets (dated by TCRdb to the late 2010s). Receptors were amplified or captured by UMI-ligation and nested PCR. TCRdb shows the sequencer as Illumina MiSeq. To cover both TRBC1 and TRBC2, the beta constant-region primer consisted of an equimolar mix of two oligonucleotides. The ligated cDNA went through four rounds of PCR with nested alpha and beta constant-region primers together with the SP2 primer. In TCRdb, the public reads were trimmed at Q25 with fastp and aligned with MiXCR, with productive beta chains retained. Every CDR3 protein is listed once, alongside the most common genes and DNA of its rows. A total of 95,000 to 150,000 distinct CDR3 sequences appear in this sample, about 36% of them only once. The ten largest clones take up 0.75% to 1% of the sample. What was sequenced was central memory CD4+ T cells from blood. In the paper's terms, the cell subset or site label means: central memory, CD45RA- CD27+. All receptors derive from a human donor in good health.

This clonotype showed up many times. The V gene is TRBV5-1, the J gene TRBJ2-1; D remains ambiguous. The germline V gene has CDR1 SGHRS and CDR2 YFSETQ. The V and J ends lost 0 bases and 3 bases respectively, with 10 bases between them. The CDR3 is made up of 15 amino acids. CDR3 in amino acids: CASSLGPANYNEQFF. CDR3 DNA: TGCGCCAGCAGCTTGGGACCGGCGAACTACAATGAGCAGTTCTTC.

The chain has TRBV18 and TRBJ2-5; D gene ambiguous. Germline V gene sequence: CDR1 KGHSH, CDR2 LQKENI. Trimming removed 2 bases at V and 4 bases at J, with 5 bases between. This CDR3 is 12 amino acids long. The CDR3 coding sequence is TGTGCCAGCTCACCAAAAGGAGAGACCCAGTACTTC. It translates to CASSPKGETQYF. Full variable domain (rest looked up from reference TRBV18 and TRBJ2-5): NAGVMQNPRHLVRRRGQEARLRCSPMKGHSHVYWYRQLPEEGLKFMVYLQKENIIDESGMPKERFSAEFPKEGPSILRIQQVVRGDSAAYFCASSPKGETQYFGPGTRLLVL.

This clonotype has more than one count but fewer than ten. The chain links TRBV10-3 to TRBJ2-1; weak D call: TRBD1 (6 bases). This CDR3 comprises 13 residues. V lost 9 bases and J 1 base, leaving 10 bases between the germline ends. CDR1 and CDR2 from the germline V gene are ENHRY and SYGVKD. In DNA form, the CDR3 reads TGTGCCATAACGGACAGATCCTACAATGAGCAGTTCTTC. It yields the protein CAITDRSYNEQFF.

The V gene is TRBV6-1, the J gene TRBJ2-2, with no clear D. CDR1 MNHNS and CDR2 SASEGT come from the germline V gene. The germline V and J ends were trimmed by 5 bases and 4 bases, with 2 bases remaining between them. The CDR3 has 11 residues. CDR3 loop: CASSRTGELFF. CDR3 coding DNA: TGTGCCAGCAGTCGCACCGGGGAGCTGTTTTTT.

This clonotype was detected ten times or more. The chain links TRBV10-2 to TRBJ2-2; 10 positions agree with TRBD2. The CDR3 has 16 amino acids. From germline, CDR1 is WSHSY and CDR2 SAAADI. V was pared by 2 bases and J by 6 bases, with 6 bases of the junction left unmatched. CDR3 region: CASSETLAGFPGELFF. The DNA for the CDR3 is TGCGCCAGCAGTGAGACACTAGCGGGATTCCCCGGGGAGCTGTTTTTT.

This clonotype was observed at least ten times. The CDR3 reads CASSPGTSGRLSYNEQFF. The CDR3 nucleotides read TGTGCCAGCAGCCCTGGGACTAGCGGGAGGCTCTCCTACAATGAGCAGTTCTTC. The chain employs TRBV11-2 and TRBJ2-1; 15 nucleotides line up with TRBD2. CDR3 length: 18 residues. Trimming cost V 5 bases and J 0 bases; bases outside gene matches: 5. CDR1 is SGHAT and CDR2 is FQNNGV in the germline V gene. Based on the CDR3 plus reference TRBV11-2 and TRBJ2-1, the full variable domain is EAGVAQSPRYKIIEKRQSVAFWCNPISGHATLYWYQQILGQGPKLLIQFQNNGVVDDSQLPKDRFSAERLKGVDSTLKIQPAKLEDSAVYLCASSPGTSGRLSYNEQFFGPGTRLTVL.

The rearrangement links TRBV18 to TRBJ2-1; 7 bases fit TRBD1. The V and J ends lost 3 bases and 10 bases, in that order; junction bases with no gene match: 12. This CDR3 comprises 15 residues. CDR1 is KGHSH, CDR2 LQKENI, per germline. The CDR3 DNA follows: TGTGCCAGCTCACCGAGTGAGACAGGGTATGGGGAGCAGTTCTTC. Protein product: CASSPSETGYGEQFF.

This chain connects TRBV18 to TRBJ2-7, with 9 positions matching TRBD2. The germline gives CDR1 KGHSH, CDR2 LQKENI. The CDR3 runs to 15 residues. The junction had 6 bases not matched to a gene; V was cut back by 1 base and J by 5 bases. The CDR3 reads CASSPLAGERDEQYF. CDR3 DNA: TGTGCCAGCTCACCACTAGCGGGAGAAAGAGACGAGCAGTACTTC.

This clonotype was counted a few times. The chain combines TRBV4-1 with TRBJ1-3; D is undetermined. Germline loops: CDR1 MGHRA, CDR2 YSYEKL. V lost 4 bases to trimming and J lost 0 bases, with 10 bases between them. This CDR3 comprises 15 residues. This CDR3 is CASSLTPSSGNTIYF. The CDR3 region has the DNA TGCGCCAGCAGCCTGACACCGAGCTCTGGAAACACCATATATTTT.

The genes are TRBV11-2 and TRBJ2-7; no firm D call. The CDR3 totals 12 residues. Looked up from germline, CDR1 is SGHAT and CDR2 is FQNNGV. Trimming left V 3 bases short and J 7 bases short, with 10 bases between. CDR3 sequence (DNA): TGTGCCAGCAGCTTCAGAGGTCGGGAGCAGTACTTC. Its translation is CASSFRGREQYF.

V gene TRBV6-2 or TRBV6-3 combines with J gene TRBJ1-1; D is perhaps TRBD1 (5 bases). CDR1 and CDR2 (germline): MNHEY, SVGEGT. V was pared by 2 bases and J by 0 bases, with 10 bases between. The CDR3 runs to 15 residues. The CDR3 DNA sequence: TGTGCCAGCAGTTACCTGTGGGGCTTGAACACTGAAGCTTTCTTT. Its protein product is CASSYLWGLNTEAFF.

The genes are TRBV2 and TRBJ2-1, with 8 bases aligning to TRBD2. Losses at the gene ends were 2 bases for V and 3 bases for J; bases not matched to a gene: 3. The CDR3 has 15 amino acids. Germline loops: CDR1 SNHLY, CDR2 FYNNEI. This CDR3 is CASSEYSGNYNEQFF. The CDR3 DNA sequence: TGTGCCAGCAGTGAATATAGCGGGAACTACAATGAGCAGTTCTTC.

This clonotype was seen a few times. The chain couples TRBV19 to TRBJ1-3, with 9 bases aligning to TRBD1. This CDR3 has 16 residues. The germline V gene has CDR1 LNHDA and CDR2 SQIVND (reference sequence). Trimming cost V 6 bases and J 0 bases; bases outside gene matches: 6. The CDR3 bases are TGTGCCAGTAGGGACAGGGGAGGAAGCTCTGGAAACACCATATATTTT. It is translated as CASRDRGGSSGNTIYF.

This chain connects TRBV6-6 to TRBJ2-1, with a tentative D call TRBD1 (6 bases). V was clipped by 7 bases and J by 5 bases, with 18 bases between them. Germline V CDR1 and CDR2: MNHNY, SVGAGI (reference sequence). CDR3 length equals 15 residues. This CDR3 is CASTMSLDRDNEQFF. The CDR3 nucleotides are TGTGCCAGCACCATGTCTCTGGACAGAGACAATGAGCAGTTCTTC.

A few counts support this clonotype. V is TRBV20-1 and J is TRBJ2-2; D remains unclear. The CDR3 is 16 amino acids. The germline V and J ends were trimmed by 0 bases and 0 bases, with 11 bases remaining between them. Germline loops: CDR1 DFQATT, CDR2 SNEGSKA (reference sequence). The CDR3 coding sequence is TGCAGTGCTAGAGACATGGGCGGATCGAACACCGGGGAGCTGTTTTTT. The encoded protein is CSARDMGGSNTGELFF.

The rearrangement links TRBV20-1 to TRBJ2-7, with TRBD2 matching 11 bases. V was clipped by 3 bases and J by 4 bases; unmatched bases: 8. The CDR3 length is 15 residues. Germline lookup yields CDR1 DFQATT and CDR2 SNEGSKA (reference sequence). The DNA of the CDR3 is TGCAGTGCTAGTACCGGGACTAGCGGCGTTTACGAGCAGTACTTC. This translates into CSASTGTSGVYEQYF.

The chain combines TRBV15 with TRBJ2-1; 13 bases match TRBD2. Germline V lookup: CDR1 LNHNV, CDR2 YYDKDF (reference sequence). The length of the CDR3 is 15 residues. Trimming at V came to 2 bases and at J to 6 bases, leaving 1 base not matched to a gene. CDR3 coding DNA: TGTGCCACCAGCAGAAGACTAGCGGGAGGCAATGAGCAGTTCTTC. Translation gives CATSRRLAGGNEQFF.

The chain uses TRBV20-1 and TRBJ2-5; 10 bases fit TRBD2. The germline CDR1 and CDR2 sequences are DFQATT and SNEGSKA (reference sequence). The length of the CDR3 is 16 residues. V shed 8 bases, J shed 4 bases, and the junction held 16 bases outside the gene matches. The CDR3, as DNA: TGCAGTACTTACCCTAGCGGGAGAAGGGGGTCAGAGACCCAGTACTTC. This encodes CSTYPSGRRGSETQYF.

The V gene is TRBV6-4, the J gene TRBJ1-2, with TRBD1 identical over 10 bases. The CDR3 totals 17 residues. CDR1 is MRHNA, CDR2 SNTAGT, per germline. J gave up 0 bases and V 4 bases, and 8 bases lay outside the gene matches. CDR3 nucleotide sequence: TGTGCCAGCAGTGCTTCCCCGGACAGGGGGGCTAACTATGGCTACACCTTC. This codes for CASSASPDRGANYGYTF.

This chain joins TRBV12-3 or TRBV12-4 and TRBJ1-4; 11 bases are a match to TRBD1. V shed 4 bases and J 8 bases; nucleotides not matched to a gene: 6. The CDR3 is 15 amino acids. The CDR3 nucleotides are TGTGCCAGCAGTTCAGGACAGGGGGCCGGCGAAAAACTGTTTTTT. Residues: CASSSGQGAGEKLFF.

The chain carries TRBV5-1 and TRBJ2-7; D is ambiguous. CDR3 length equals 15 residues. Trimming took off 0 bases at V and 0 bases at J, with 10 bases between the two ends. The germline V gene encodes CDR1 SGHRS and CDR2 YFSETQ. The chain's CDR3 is CASSLAGGRSYEQYF. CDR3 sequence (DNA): TGCGCCAGCAGCTTGGCGGGCGGCCGCTCCTACGAGCAGTACTTC.

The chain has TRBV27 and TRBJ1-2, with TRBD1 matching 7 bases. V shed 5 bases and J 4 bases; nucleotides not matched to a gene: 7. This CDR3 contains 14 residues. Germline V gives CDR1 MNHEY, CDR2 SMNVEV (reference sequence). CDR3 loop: CASSVNDRAYGYTF. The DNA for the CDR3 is TGTGCCAGCAGTGTAAACGACAGGGCCTATGGCTACACCTTC.

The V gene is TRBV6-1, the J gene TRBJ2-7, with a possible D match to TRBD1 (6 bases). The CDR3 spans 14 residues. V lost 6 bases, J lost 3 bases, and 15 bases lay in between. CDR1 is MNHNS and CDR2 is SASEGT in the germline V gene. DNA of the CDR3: TGTGCCAGCAGATTAATGACAGGTTTCTACGAGCAGTACTTC. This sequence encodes CASRLMTGFYEQYF.

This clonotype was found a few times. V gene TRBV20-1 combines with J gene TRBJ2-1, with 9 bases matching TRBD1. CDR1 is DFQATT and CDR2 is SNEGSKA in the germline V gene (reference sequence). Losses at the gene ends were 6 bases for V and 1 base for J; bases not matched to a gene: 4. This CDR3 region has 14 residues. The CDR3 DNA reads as TGCAGTGCCTTGACAGGGGGGTCCTACAATGAGCAGTTCTTC. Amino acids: CSALTGGSYNEQFF.

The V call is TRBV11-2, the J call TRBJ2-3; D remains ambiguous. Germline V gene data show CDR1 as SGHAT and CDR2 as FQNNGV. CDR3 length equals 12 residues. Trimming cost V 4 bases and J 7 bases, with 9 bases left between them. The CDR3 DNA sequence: TGTGCCAGCAGCTCGAAAAAGAATACGCAGTATTTT. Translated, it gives CASSSKKNTQYF.